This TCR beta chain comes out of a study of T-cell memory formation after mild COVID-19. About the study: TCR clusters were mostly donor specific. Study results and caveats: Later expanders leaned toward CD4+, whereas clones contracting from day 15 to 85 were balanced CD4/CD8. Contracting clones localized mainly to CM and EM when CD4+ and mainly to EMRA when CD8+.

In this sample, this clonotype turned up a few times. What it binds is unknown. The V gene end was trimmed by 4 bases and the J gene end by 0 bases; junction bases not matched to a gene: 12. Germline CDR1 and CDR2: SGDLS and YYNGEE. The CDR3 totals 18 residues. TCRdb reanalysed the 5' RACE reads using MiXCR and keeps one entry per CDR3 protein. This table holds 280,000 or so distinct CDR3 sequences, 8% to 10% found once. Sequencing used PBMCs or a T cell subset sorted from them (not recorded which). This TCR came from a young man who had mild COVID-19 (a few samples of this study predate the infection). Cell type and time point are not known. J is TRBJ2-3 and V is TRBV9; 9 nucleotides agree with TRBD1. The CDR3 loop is CASSKEGEQGASTDTQYF. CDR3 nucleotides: TGTGCCAGCAGCAAAGAGGGAGAACAGGGGGCTAGCACAGATACGCAGTATTTT. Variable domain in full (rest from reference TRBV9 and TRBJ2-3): DSGVTQTPKHLITATGQRVTLRCSPRSGDLSVYWYQQSLDQGLQFLIQYYNGEERAKGNILERFSAQQFPDLHSELNLSSLELGDSALYFCASSKEGEQGASTDTQYFGPGTRLTVL.